This T cell receptor beta chain derives from a study of CD8 T cells in Susac syndrome. CD8+ and CD4+ T cells from blood underwent TCR beta sequencing. The multiple sclerosis control group comprised treatment-naive patients with stable or active relapsing-remitting disease. CD8+ and CD4+ T cells were negatively isolated; TEMRA cells were FACS-enriched. With random hexamers, roughly 0.45 to 1 ug RNA was reverse transcribed. With immunoSEQ multiplex PCR, TCR beta CDR3 was amplified across 54 Vbeta and 13 Jbeta. Each CDR3 protein is one row after TCRdb ran MiXCR on the immunoSEQ multiplex PCR reads. Of a few hundred thousand distinct CDR3 sequences in the sample, around 89% are singletons; the top ten hold approximately 0.18%. The CDR3 is made up of 13 amino acids. Germline CDR1 GTSNPN, CDR2 SVGIG (reference sequence). V shed 0 bases and J shed 5 bases, with 10 bases lying between them.

The chain couples TRBV30 to TRBJ2-5; D not certain. Sequenced input: CD8+ T cells from PBMCs. The clonotype originates from a human donor with multiple sclerosis. The CDR3 loop reads CAWSVGRVETQYF. CDR3 bases: TGTGCCTGGAGTGTCGGAAGGGTGGAGACCCAGTACTTC. Looking up the rest from reference TRBV30 and TRBJ2-5 gives the full variable domain: SQTIHQWPATLVQPVGSPLSLECTVEGTSNPNLYWYRQAAGRGLQLLFYSVGIGQISSEVPQNLSASRPQDRQFILSSKKLLLSDSGFYLCAWSVGRVETQYFGPGTRLLVL.